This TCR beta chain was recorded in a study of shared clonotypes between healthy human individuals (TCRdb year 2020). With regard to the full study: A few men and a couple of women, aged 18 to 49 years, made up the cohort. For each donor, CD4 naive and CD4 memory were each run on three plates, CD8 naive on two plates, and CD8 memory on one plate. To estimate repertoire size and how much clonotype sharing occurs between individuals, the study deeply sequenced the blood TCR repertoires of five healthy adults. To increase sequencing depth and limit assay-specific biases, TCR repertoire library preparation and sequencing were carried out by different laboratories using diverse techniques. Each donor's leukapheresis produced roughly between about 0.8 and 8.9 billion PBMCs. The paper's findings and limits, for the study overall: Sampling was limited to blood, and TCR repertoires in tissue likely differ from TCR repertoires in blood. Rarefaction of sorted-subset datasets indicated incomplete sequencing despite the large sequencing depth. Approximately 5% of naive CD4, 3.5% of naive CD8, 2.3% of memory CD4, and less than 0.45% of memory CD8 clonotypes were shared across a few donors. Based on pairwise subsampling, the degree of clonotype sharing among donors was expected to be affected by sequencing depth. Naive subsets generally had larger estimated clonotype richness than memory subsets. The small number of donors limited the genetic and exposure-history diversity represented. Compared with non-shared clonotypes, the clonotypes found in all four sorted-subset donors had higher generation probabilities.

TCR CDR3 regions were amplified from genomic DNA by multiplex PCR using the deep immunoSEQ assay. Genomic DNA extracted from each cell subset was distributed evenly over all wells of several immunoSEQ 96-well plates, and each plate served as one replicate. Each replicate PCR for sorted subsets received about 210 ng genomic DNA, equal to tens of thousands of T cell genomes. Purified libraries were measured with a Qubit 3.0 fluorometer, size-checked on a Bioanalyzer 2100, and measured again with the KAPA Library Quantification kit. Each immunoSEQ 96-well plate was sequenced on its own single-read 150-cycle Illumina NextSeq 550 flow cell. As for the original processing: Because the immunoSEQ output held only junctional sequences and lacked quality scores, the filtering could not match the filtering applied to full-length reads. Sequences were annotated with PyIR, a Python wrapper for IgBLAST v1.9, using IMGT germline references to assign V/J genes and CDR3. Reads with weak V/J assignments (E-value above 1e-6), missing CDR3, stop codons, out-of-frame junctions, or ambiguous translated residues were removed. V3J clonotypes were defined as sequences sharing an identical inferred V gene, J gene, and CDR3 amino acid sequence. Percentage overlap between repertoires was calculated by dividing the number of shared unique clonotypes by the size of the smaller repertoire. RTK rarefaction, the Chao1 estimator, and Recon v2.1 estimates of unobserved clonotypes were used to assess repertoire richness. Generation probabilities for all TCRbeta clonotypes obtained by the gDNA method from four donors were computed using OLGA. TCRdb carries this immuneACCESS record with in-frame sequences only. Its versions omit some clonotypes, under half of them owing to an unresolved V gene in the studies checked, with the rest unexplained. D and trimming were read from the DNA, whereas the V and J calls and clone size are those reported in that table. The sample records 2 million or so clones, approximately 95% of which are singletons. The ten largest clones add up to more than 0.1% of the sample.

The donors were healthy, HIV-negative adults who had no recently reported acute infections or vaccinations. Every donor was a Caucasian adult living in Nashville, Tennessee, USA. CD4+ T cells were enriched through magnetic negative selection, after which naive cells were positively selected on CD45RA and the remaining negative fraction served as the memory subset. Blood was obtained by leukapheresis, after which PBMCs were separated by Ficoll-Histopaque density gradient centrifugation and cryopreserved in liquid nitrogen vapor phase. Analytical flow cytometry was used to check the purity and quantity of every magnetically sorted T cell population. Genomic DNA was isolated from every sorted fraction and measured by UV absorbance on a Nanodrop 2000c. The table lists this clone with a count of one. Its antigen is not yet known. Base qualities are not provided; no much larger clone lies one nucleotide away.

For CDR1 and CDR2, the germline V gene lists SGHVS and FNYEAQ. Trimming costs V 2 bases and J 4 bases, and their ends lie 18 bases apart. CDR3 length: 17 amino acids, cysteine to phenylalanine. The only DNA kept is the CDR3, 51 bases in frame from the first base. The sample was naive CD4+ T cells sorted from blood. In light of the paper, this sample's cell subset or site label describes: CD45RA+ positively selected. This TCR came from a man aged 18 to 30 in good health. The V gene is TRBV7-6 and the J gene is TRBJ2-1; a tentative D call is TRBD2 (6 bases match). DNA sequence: TGTGCCAGCAGCTTAAGTTTCGGTACTAGCAATTACAATGAGCAGTTCTTC. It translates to CASSLSFGTSNYNEQFF.